The present T cell receptor (beta chain) was sequenced within a study of regulatory T cells in long-lasting Graves disease (dated by TCRdb to the early 2020s). In terms of the full investigation: Persistent Graves' disease was defined as persistently positive TSH receptor autoantibodies together with antithyroid drug treatment for over 5 years. In the clinical cohort, patients with persistent Graves' disease had used antithyroid drugs for an average of around 9.9 years. Persistent Graves' disease patients were compared with newly diagnosed Graves' disease patients by peripheral blood TCR sequencing and RNA sequencing. A total of around 33 samples underwent TCR sequencing, from 13 patients with persistent Graves' disease and approximately 20 patients with newly diagnosed Graves' disease. The study was conducted in China and was registered as a clinical trial. General conclusions and limits of the study: Only peripheral blood was studied, because thyroid tissue, the primary lesion, was inaccessible. Compared with newly diagnosed patients, patients with persistent Graves' disease had lower TCR Shannon entropy and fewer highly expanded clones, which suggests clonal expansion. Sequencing and analysis were restricted to the TCR beta chain. Patients with persistent disease shared more public clonotypes (about 2,700) than newly diagnosed patients did (966). The authors acknowledged the small sample size as a limitation that may reduce accuracy. Persistent disease showed preferential use of TRBV28, TRBJ1-2 and TRBJ2-5, whereas newly diagnosed disease favored TRBV20-1 and TRBJ2-1.

V loses 1 base of germline sequence and J loses 3 bases, and the interval between the two ends is 6 bases. The CDR3 contains 13 residues, cysteine and phenylalanine counted. Only the CDR3 DNA is retained, 39 bases long and in frame from the first base. CDR1 is given as MGHDK and CDR2 as SYGVNS, both from the germline V gene. This clonotype was detected a few times. Its antigen has not been determined. No clone much larger than this one lies a single base away; base qualities are absent. The intended sense of this specimen's time point label: persistent/refractory GD, antithyroid drugs over 5 years with positive TRAb. For both TCR sequencing and RNA sequencing, RNA was extracted from PBMCs using TRIzol. Graves' disease was diagnosed according to American Thyroid Association guidelines. The patients came from an endocrinology department in Xi'an, China. From each patient, around 8.3 milliliters of peripheral blood was collected into an EDTA anticoagulant tube. PBMCs were isolated by Ficoll Paque Plus density gradient separation without further T cell sorting. An Agilent 2100 Bioanalyzer and agarose gel were used to check RNA quality, and a NanoDrop 2000 was used to measure RNA concentration.

The protocol used for the library was multiplex PCR. Sequenced using an Illumina HiSeq 4000. TCR beta libraries were built with iRepertoire HTBI primers and Arm-PCR amplification of CDR3 regions. Gel purification was performed on PCR products prior to sequencing. The paper's processing steps were these. A total of roughly 58 TRBV and some 13 TRBJ segments were identified across samples and were used for gene usage analysis of CDR3 amino acid clonotypes. COPE and FqMerger were used to merge filtered high-quality paired reads into contigs. Contigs were aligned with BLAST to IMGT TRBV, TRBD and TRBJ reference genes, and CDR3 was defined per IMGT. Highly expanded clones were defined as clonotypes with a frequency above 0.1%. Shannon entropy served as the measure of repertoire diversity, while the Gini coefficient captured V-J evenness. Clonotypes shared by more than one individual were considered public. The public sequencing data were trimmed at Q25 with fastp and processed into clonotypes with MiXCR by TCRdb, which kept only in-frame beta chains. Merged by CDR3 protein, the rows form single entries marked with the most common genes and DNA. The V and J calls reflect TCRdb's pipeline rather than the authors' work. This sample has fewer than 400,000 distinct CDR3 sequences in its table, and around 21% of those were observed once. Less than 25% of the sample is taken by the ten largest.

Sequencing used peripheral blood mononuclear cells (PBMCs), obtained when the disease was refractory, from a patient treated with antithyroid drugs. The receptor's source is a female donor with Graves disease. The V gene is TRBV25-1 and the J gene is TRBJ1-2; the D segment cannot be called with confidence. The sequence in DNA is TGTGCCAGCAGTGAATGGACCCACTATGGCTACACCTTC. Translated, it reads CASSEWTHYGYTF.